These 21 T cell receptor beta chains share one sample of origin, sequenced in a study of blood T cell repertoires in COVID-19. The table came from immunoSEQ multiplex PCR; TCRdb's copy has only in-frame clones and leaves some out. The data hold about 200,000 clones, with around four fifths observed a single time. The sample consisted of peripheral blood. Receptors were obtained from a man aged 55 to 69 with COVID-19, enrolled during active disease.

V and J are TRBV10-1 and TRBJ1-2, with a tentative D call TRBD1 (5 bases). In germline, CDR1 is WNHNN, CDR2 SYGVQD (reference sequence). V was pared by 0 bases and J by 5 bases, with 7 bases between. This CDR3 has 13 residues. CDR3 sequence (DNA): TGCGCCAGCAGTGAGTCTGGGGCTTATGGCTACACCTTC. Its translation: CASSESGAYGYTF.

The V gene is TRBV2, the J gene TRBJ1-2; 10 nucleotides align to TRBD1. V shed 4 bases, J shed 7 bases, and the junction held 6 bases outside the gene matches. This CDR3 is 14 amino acids long. Germline CDR1 is SNHLY and CDR2 is FYNNEI. CDR3: CASSVRQGAGGYTF. CDR3 nucleotide sequence: TGTGCCAGCAGTGTAAGACAGGGGGCGGGTGGCTACACCTTC. Full variable domain (outside the CDR3, taken from reference TRBV2 and TRBJ1-2): EPEVTQTPSHQVTQMGQEVILRCVPISNHLYFYWYRQILGQKVEFLVSFYNNEISEKSEIFDDQFSVERPDGSNFTLKIRSTKLEDSAMYFCASSVRQGAGGYTFGSGTRLTVV.

This clone was counted between two and nine times. This chain links TRBV15 with TRBJ2-7; D is ambiguous. V shed 0 bases and J shed 2 bases, with 5 bases lying between them. This CDR3 region has 13 residues. CDR1 and CDR2 from the germline V gene are LNHNV and YYDKDF (reference sequence). CDR3 DNA: TGTGCCACCAGCAGAGATAAAACCTACGAGCAGTACTTC. Encoded protein: CATSRDKTYEQYF.

This chain connects TRBV6-5 to TRBJ2-5; 7 bases are shared with TRBD1. Germline trimming cut 4 bases from V and 3 bases from J; bases unmatched to any gene: 5. Germline loops: CDR1 MNHEY, CDR2 SVGAGI. The CDR3 extends over 14 amino acids. The chain's CDR3 is CASSFHGTEETQYF. For the CDR3, the DNA is TGTGCCAGCAGTTTCCACGGGACAGAAGAGACCCAGTACTTC.

CDR3 residues: CASSFLKGAAEAFF. For the CDR3, the DNA is TGTGCCAGCAGCTTTTTGAAGGGGGCCGCTGAAGCTTTCTTT. V is TRBV7-9 and J is TRBJ1-1; 7 positions match TRBD1. This CDR3 has 14 residues. The V gene end was trimmed by 3 bases and the J gene end by 6 bases; junction bases not matched to a gene: 7. Germline V lookup: CDR1 SEHNR, CDR2 FQNEAQ (reference sequence).

The chain uses TRBV19 and TRBJ1-2; D is perhaps TRBD1 (6 bases). Germline CDR1 reads LNHDA; CDR2 reads SQIVND (reference sequence). This CDR3 has 15 residues. Trimming took off 3 bases at V and 5 bases at J, with 16 bases between the two ends. CDR3 in amino acids: CASSISLGGPYGYTF. CDR3 DNA: TGTGCCAGTAGTATTTCCCTCGGGGGGCCGTATGGCTACACCTTC.

The gene calls are TRBV9 and TRBJ2-5; D gene ambiguous. CDR1 is SGDLS, CDR2 YYNGEE, per germline. The CDR3 consists of 13 residues. V was trimmed by 7 bases and J by 1 base, leaving 11 bases between them. CDR3 residues: CASARRPQETQYF. The CDR3 DNA reads as TGTGCCAGCGCGCGGCGCCCCCAAGAGACCCAGTACTTC.

The chain combines TRBV3-1 (or the pseudogene TRBV3-2) with TRBJ1-6, with D unclear. The CDR3 has 14 amino acids. V gave up 4 bases and J gave up 9 bases, with 13 bases separating them. Germline CDR1 LGHDT, CDR2 YNNKEL (reference sequence). This CDR3 reads CASSPRGDGSPLHF. The DNA for the CDR3 is TGTGCCAGCAGCCCTCGGGGAGATGGTTCACCCCTCCACTTT.

The genes are TRBV6-5 and TRBJ1-4; 7 nucleotides line up with TRBD1. The V and J ends lost 6 bases and 7 bases, in that order; junction bases with no gene match: 8. CDR3 length: 14 amino acids. Germline CDR1 reads MNHEY; CDR2 reads SVGAGI. CDR3 nucleotides: TGTGCCAGCAGACAACAGGGGAGAGGTGAAAAACTGTTTTTT. Translated: CASRQQGRGEKLFF.

This chain joins TRBV5-4 and TRBJ2-7; weak D call: TRBD2 (6 bases). CDR3 length: 15 residues. In germline, CDR1 is SGHNT, CDR2 YYREEE (reference sequence). V dropped 4 bases and J dropped 6 bases, with 20 bases sitting between them. The CDR3 DNA sequence: TGTGCCAGCAGCCCCGGTCGTCGGGAGTATAGCGAGCAGTACTTC. Translation gives CASSPGRREYSEQYF.

This chain uses TRBV5-6 with TRBJ1-5; D is unclear. The V and J ends lost 0 bases and 7 bases respectively, with 11 bases between them. Germline loops: CDR1 SGHDT, CDR2 YYEEEE. The CDR3 consists of 14 residues. DNA of the CDR3: TGTGCCAGCAGCTTGGGACATTCAGGCCAGCCCCAGCATTTT. This encodes CASSLGHSGQPQHF.

The rearrangement links TRBV18 to TRBJ1-1; possibly TRBD1 for D (6 bases). The CDR3 totals 13 residues. Germline CDR1 reads KGHSH; CDR2 reads LQKENI. V was clipped by 5 bases and J by 2 bases, with 9 bases between them. Here the CDR3 DNA reads TGTGCCAGCTCAGGGACATTTAACACTGAAGCTTTCTTT. Translation gives CASSGTFNTEAFF.

The chain links TRBV19 to TRBJ1-6, with 8 positions matching TRBD1. Looked up from germline, CDR1 is LNHDA and CDR2 is SQIVND (reference sequence). The CDR3 length is 14 residues. V lost 5 bases and J lost 11; bases outside the gene matches: 8. The CDR3: CASSLRTGLAPLHF. The CDR3 DNA reads as TGTGCCAGTAGTCTGCGGACAGGGCTGGCACCCCTCCACTTT.

The chain has TRBV13 and TRBJ1-3; possible D gene TRBD1, 6 bases. Germline CDR1 PRHDT, CDR2 FYEKMQ (reference sequence). The CDR3 has 15 amino acids. Trimming removed 5 bases from V and 4 bases from J, with 15 bases in between. CDR3 DNA: TGTGCCAGCAGCCGGAGGGGGGGGCGAGGAAACACCATATATTTT. Protein: CASSRRGGRGNTIYF.

V and J are TRBV24-1 and TRBJ2-7; TRBD2 matches 10 bases. Germline lookup yields CDR1 KGHDR and CDR2 SFDVKD. The V and J ends lost 4 bases and 4 bases, in that order; junction bases with no gene match: 6. CDR3 length: 15 residues. This chain's CDR3 is CATSDQREGGYEQYF. CDR3 DNA: TGTGCCACCAGTGACCAGCGGGAGGGCGGATACGAGCAGTACTTC.

The chain carries TRBV5-6 and TRBJ2-5; 8 nucleotides match TRBD2. CDR1 SGHDT and CDR2 YYEEEE come from the germline V gene. Trimming cost V 5 bases and J 5 bases; bases outside gene matches: 8. CDR3 length: 14 amino acids. For the CDR3, the DNA is TGTGCCAGCAGTTCGGGACTAGGGGGGGAGACCCAGTACTTC. Protein product: CASSSGLGGETQYF. Filled out from reference TRBV5-6 and TRBJ2-5, the complete variable domain reads DAGVTQSPTHLIKTRGQQVTLRCSPKSGHDTVSWYQQALGQGPQFIFQYYEEEERQRGNFPDRFSGHQFPNYSSELNVNALLLGDSALYLCASSSGLGGETQYFGPGTRLLVL.

V usage is TRBV18 and J usage is TRBJ1-2; TRBD1 might be the D (6 bases). The CDR3 length is 14 residues. In germline, CDR1 is KGHSH, CDR2 LQKENI. Trimming removed 3 bases at V and 4 bases at J, with 12 bases between. CDR3 amino acids: CASSPGAGSYGYTF. In DNA, the CDR3 is TGTGCCAGCTCACCGGGGGCAGGATCCTATGGCTACACCTTC.

The rearrangement joins TRBV30 to TRBJ1-3; the D gene is possibly TRBD1 (6 bases). V dropped 1 base and J dropped 1 base, with 17 bases sitting between them. Germline assignment: CDR1 GTSNPN and CDR2 SVGIG (reference sequence). This CDR3 has 17 amino acids. CDR3 in DNA: TGTGCCTGGAGTGGACGAGGGTCACAGGGTTCTGGAAACACCATATATTTT. It encodes CAWSGRGSQGSGNTIYF.

This clone was found a few times. The chain employs TRBV28 and TRBJ1-5; no definite D call. The V end was cut by 6 bases, the J end by 1 base, with 13 bases between. The CDR3 has 15 residues. Germline values: CDR1 MDHEN, CDR2 SYDVKM. In DNA, the CDR3 is TGTGCCAGCAGGCTACCGCCGGGGAGCAATCAGCCCCAGCATTTT. Its protein is CASRLPPGSNQPQHF.

This chain joins TRBV28 and TRBJ1-6; TRBD1 matches 7 bases. J lost 14 bases, V lost 5 bases, and 15 bases had no gene match. CDR3 length equals 15 residues. The V gene's germline CDR1 is MDHEN and CDR2 SYDVKM. For the CDR3, the DNA is TGTGCCAGCAGTCCCTGGCGGGACAGTACCTTCACCCTCCACTTT. Translating gives CASSPWRDSTFTLHF. The full variable domain, in which reference TRBV28 and TRBJ1-6 provide the parts outside the CDR3, is DVKVTQSSRYLVKRTGEKVFLECVQDMDHENMFWYRQDPGLGLRLIYFSYDVKMKEKGDIPEGYSVSREKKERFSLILESASTNQTSMYLCASSPWRDSTFTLHFGNGTRLTVT.

This chain connects TRBV3-1 (or the pseudogene TRBV3-2) to TRBJ2-7; no clear D. The CDR3 covers 13 residues. Trimming left V 3 bases short and J 2 bases short, with 8 bases between. CDR1 LGHDT and CDR2 YNNKEL come from the germline V gene (reference sequence). CDR3 DNA: TGTGCCAGCAGCCATTCCGCGGCCTACGAGCAGTACTTC. This codes for CASSHSAAYEQYF.